This T cell receptor (beta chain) originates from a study of control samples from healthy donors and cancer patients. The CDR3 sequence is 15 residues long. The ends were cut back, 5 bases at V and 3 bases at J, with 13 bases in the middle. CDR1 and CDR2 from the germline V gene are MRHNA and SNTAGT. The data were produced by immunoSEQ multiplex PCR, yet TCRdb's version contains in-frame clones alone and is incomplete. The sample lists more than 95,000 clones, around 89% occurring once. Specimen: PBMCs. The J gene is TRBJ2-2, the V gene TRBV6-4; the D is unclear. The TCR was taken from a man aged 60-69 years with lung cancer. The CDR3 loop reads CASSRFLTYTGELFF. The CDR3 bases are TGTGCCAGCAGTCGGTTCCTGACTTACACCGGGGAGCTGTTTTTT.